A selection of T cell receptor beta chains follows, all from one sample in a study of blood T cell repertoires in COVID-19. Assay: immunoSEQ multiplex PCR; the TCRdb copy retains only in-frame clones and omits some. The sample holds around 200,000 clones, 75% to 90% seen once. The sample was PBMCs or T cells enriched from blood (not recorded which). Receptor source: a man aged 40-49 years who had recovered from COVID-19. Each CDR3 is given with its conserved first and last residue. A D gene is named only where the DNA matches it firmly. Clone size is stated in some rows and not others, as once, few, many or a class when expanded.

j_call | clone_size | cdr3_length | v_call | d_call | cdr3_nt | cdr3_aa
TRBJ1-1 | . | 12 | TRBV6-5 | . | TGTGCCAGCAGGGACAGCTACACTGAAGCTTTCTTT | CASRDSYTEAFF
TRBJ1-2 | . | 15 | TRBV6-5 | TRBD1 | TGTGCCAGCAGTTATGGGACAGGGGGCAGCTATGGCTACACCTTC | CASSYGTGGSYGYTF
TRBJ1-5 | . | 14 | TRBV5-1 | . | TGCGCCAGCAGCGACGGGATGAGCAATCAGCCCCAGCATTTT | CASSDGMSNQPQHF
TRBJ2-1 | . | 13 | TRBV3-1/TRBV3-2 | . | TGTGCCAGCAGTCCACAGGGAGCCAGGGAGCAGTTCTTC | CASSPQGAREQFF
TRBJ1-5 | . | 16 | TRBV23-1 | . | TGCGCCAGCAGTCCCACCGAGGGGGGGTGCAATCAGCCCCAGCATTTT | CASSPTEGGCNQPQHF
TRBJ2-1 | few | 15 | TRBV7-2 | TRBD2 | TGTGCCAGCAGCGCCGCCGCGGGAGAGATTAATGAGCAGTTCTTC | CASSAAAGEINEQFF
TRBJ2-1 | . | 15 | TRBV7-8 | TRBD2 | TGTGCCAGCACCGCCGGGACTAGCGGGAGCCATGAGCAGTTCTTC | CASTAGTSGSHEQFF
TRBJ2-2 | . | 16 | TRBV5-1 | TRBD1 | TGCGCCAGCCAGCCGGGACAGGGACGTTACACCGGGGAGCTGTTTTTT | CASQPGQGRYTGELFF
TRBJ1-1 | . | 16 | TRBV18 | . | TGTGCCAGCTCACCAGGGAGGACAAGATTGAACACTGAAGCTTTCTTT | CASSPGRTRLNTEAFF
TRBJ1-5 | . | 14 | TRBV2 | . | TGTGCCAGCAGTGAAGGCGGTGCTCATCGGCCCCAGCATTTT | CASSEGGAHRPQHF
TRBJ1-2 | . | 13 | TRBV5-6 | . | TGTGCCAGCAGGGGCGCTTATTTCTATGGCTACACCTTC | CASRGAYFYGYTF
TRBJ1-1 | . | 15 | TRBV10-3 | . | TGTGCCATCAGTGAGTCGGGGGGAATGAACACTGAAGCTTTCTTT | CAISESGGMNTEAFF
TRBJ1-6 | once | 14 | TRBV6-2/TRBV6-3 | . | TGTGCCAGCAGTTACGGGCAGTATAATTCACCCCTCCACTTT | CASSYGQYNSPLHF
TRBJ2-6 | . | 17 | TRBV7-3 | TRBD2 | TGTGCCAGCAGCTCTCTAGCGGGGCGCTCTGGGGCCAACGTCCTGACTTTC | CASSSLAGRSGANVLTF
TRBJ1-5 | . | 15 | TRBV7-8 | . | TGTGCCAGCAGCTTAGCCAGTAATAGCAATCAGCCCCAGCATTTT | CASSLASNSNQPQHF
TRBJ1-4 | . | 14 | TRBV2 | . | TGTGCCAGCAAGAACCGGGTGACCGCTGAAAAACTGTTTTTT | CASKNRVTAEKLFF
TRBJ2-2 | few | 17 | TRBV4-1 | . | TGCGCCAGCAGCCAAGTTGGAGGGGGCGCGTCTCCCGGGGAGCTGTTTTTT | CASSQVGGGASPGELFF
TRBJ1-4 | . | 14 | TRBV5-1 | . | TGCGCCAGCAGCTTGGGGGCATCAGATGAAAAACTGTTTTTT | CASSLGASDEKLFF
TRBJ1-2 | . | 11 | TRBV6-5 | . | TGTGCCAGCAGTTACCGCGGGGCCTACACCTTC | CASSYRGAYTF
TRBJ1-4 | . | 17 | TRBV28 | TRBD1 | TGTGCCAGCATCCTCCGCCGGGACAGGGGCGGCGGGGAAAAACTGTTTTTT | CASILRRDRGGGEKLFF
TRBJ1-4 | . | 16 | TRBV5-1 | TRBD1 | TGCGCCAGCAGCCTGCCGACAGGGCTTGCTAATGAAAAACTGTTTTTT | CASSLPTGLANEKLFF
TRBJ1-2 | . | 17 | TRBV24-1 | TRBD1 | TGTGCCACCAGTCAAAAAGCGGGGACAGGGGGCTTAGATGGCTACACCTTC | CATSQKAGTGGLDGYTF
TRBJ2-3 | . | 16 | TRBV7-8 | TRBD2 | TGTGCCAGCAGGGATCGTCGGGAGGCGAGCACAGATACGCAGTATTTT | CASRDRREASTDTQYF
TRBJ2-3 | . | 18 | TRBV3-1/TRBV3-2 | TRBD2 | TGTGCCAGCAGCCAAGTTCCCGGACTAGCGGGAGCCCCAGATACGCAGTATTTT | CASSQVPGLAGAPDTQYF
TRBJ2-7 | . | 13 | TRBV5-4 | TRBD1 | TGTGCCAGCAGCTCACAGGGGACCTACGAGCAGTACTTC | CASSSQGTYEQYF
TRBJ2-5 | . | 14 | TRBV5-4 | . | TGTGCCAGCAGTTCCCAGGGGCCATCAGAGACCCAGTACTTC | CASSSQGPSETQYF
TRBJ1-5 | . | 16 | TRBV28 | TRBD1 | TGTGCCAGCAGCCGACCGACAGGGGGAAGCAATCAGCCCCAGCATTTT | CASSRPTGGSNQPQHF
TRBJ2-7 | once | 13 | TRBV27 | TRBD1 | TGTGCCAGCTCCCGGACAGGGTCCTACGAGCAGTACTTC | CASSRTGSYEQYF
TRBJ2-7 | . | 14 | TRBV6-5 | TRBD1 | TGTGCCAGCAGCCCCGGGACAGGCATCTACGAGCAGTACTTC | CASSPGTGIYEQYF
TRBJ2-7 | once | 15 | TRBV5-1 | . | TGCGCCAGCAGCTTGGCCAGGGGCAGCTCCTACGAGCAGTACTTC | CASSLARGSSYEQYF
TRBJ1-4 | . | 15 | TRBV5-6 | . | TGTGCCAGCAGCTCCAGGGCCCGAACTAATGAAAAACTGTTTTTT | CASSSRARTNEKLFF
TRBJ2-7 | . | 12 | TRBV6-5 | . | TGTGCCAGCAGTTACTCGTCGGGCGAGCAGTACTTC | CASSYSSGEQYF
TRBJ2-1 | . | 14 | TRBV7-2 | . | TGTGCCAGCTCCTCATCCCAGGGGCGCAATGAGCAGTTCTTC | CASSSSQGRNEQFF
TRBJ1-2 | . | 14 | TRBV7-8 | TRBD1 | TGTGCCAGCACCTCGGACAGGAGTAAGAATGGCTACACCTTC | CASTSDRSKNGYTF
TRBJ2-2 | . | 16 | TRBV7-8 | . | TGTGCCAGCAGCTTATTAGTTGCTCAGAACACCGGGGAGCTGTTTTTT | CASSLLVAQNTGELFF
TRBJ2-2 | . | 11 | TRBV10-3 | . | TGTGCCATCGAGGTAGTCGGGGAGCTGTTTTTT | CAIEVVGELFF
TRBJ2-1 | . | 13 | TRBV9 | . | TGTGCCAGCAGCGTAAACAGCTACAATGAGCAGTTCTTC | CASSVNSYNEQFF
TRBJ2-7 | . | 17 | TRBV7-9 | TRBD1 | TGTGCCAGCAGCCCAAAGAAGGGACAGGGGGCTCTGGTCGAGCAGTACTTC | CASSPKKGQGALVEQYF
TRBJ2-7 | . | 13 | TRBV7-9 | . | TGTGCCAGCAGCCGAAGAGCGGTTTACGAGCAGTACTTC | CASSRRAVYEQYF
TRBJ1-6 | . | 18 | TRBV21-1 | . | TGTGCCAGCAGCAAAGCCGAGACTGAAAAACCCTGTAATTCACCCCTCCACTTT | CASSKAETEKPCNSPLHF
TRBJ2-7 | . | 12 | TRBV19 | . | TGTGCCAGTAGCACTAGCTCCTACGAGCAGTACTTC | CASSTSSYEQYF
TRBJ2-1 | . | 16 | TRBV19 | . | TGTGCCAGTAGTAGCACCCGGGACTCACAACGGGGTGAGCAGTTCTTC | CASSSTRDSQRGEQFF
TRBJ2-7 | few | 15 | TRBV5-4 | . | TGTGCCAGCAGCCCCGGGACTTCCCTCTCCTACGAGCAGTACTTC | CASSPGTSLSYEQYF
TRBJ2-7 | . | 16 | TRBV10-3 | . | TGTGCCACCAACCCCAGCGGGCCAGGGACGATCTACGAGCAGTACTTC | CATNPSGPGTIYEQYF
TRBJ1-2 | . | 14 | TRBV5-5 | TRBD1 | TGTGCCAGCAGCCCGGACAGGGGATACTATGGCTACACCTTC | CASSPDRGYYGYTF
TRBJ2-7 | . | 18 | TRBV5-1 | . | TGCGCCAGCAGCTTAAGGGGGACCTCAGCGGACCTTTACTACGAGCAGTACTTC | CASSLRGTSADLYYEQYF
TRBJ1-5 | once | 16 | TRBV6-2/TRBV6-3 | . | TGTGCCAGCAGTTATTCTCTGGGACACTTCTCTCCGCCCCAGCATTTT | CASSYSLGHFSPPQHF
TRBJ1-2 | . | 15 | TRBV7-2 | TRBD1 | TGTGCCAGCAGCTGGAGGACAGGGTCAAACTATGGCTACACCTTC | CASSWRTGSNYGYTF
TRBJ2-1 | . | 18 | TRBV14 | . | TGTGCCAGCAGCCAAGATTCAGATCGGGTGGGGCGGTGGAATGAGCAGTTCTTC | CASSQDSDRVGRWNEQFF
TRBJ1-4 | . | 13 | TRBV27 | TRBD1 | TGTGCCAGCAGTGGGACAGGGGGCAGAAAACTGTTTTTT | CASSGTGGRKLFF
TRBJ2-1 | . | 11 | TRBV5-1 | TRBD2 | TGCGCCAGCGGACTAGACAATGAGCAGTTCTTC | CASGLDNEQFF